This TCR beta chain was sequenced during a study of vaccination and CD4 T cells after COVID-19. The wider study: Convalescent donors: six male, four female; seven Caucasian, two Asian, one multiracial, two Hispanic. Median time from second vaccine dose to sampling was 72 days (14 to 241).

The Oncomine TCR Beta short-read assay generated sequence data from the DNA of cultured CD4+ T cells. TCRdb re-derived calls from the PCR reads in MiXCR, one entry per CDR3 protein. Among more than 9,000 distinct CDR3 sequences, approximately 63% were seen once, and the ten largest hold more than 15%. Specified treatment: approximately nine-day PBMC culture with coronavirus spike peptide pools or control peptides (ViraFEST assay). Using peptide pools, antigen-specific T cells were expanded in ViraFEST before TCRs were sequenced. Worth noting for this clonotype: Its target is not known.

This CDR3 has 16 amino acids. V dropped 4 bases and J dropped 2; count of bases not matched to a gene: 9. Germline V gene sequence: CDR1 SGHNT, CDR2 YYREEE (reference sequence). The sequenced sample was CD4+ T cells from blood, cultured in vitro. This TCR was recovered from a human donor who had recovered from COVID-19. The V gene is TRBV5-4, the J gene TRBJ1-2, with 9 bases matching TRBD1. The CDR3 DNA is TGTGCCAGCAGCATCCCGGGACAGGGTTACAACTATGGCTACACCTTC. Protein sequence: CASSIPGQGYNYGYTF.